A selection of T cell receptor beta chains follows, all from one sample in a study of blood T cell repertoires in COVID-19. The data were produced by immunoSEQ multiplex PCR, yet TCRdb's version contains in-frame clones alone and is incomplete. The profile shows around 270,000 clones, about four fifths of them singletons. The specimen sequenced was peripheral blood. These receptors were taken from a woman aged 40 to 55 who had recovered from COVID-19. Each CDR3 is given with its conserved first and last residue. A D gene is named only where the DNA matches it firmly. Rows may omit the clone size; those that give it use once, few, many or a size class.

CASSLQGESTEAFF	TGCGCCAGCAGCTTACAGGGAGAGTCCACTGAAGCTTTCTTT	.	.	TRBV5-1	TRBJ1-1
CASSLRQGRTDTQYF	TGTGCCAGCAGTCTCCGACAGGGACGGACAGATACGCAGTATTTT	TRBD1	.	TRBV25-1	TRBJ2-3
CAWSISEAFF	TGTGCCTGGAGTATCTCGGAAGCTTTCTTT	.	.	TRBV30	TRBJ1-1
CSASGQGNYGYTF	TGCAGCGCCTCGGGACAGGGCAACTATGGCTACACCTTC	TRBD1	once	TRBV29-1	TRBJ1-2
CASSQGPTGELFF	TGTGCCAGCAGCCAGGGGCCCACCGGGGAGCTGTTTTTT	.	once	TRBV3-1/TRBV3-2	TRBJ2-2
CASSRQGGEETQYF	TGTGCCAGCAGTAGACAGGGAGGAGAGGAGACCCAGTACTTC	.	once	TRBV7-3	TRBJ2-5
CASSEVGQGRSEAFF	TGCGCCAGCAGTGAGGTAGGACAGGGCAGATCTGAAGCTTTCTTT	TRBD1	.	TRBV10-1	TRBJ1-1
CASSLGRSNGNTIYF	TGCGCCAGCAGCTTAGGCAGGTCGAATGGAAACACCATATATTTT	.	.	TRBV5-1	TRBJ1-3
CATSRGRRHTMNTEAFF	TGTGCCACCAGCAGAGGCCGTAGACACACGATGAACACTGAAGCTTTCTTT	.	.	TRBV15	TRBJ1-1
CASRGRDRGTDTQYF	TGCGCCAGTCGCGGGCGGGACAGGGGCACAGATACGCAGTATTTT	TRBD1	.	TRBV5-1	TRBJ2-3
CASSRQGSAYEQYF	TGTGCCAGCAGTCGACAGGGTAGTGCGTACGAGCAGTACTTC	TRBD1	.	TRBV6-5	TRBJ2-7
CAISESRTGGDFSTEAFF	TGTGCCATCAGTGAGTCTCGGACAGGGGGCGATTTTAGCACTGAAGCTTTCTTT	TRBD1	.	TRBV10-3	TRBJ1-1
CASSQESSGDTDTQYF	TGCGCCAGCAGCCAAGAAAGTAGCGGGGACACAGATACGCAGTATTTT	TRBD2	.	TRBV4-1	TRBJ2-3
CASSPGSLNYGYTF	TGTGCCAGCAGTCCCGGGAGCCTAAACTATGGCTACACCTTC	.	.	TRBV2	TRBJ1-2
CASSEGATSTDTQYF	TGTGCCAGCAGCGAAGGGGCGACAAGCACAGATACGCAGTATTTT	.	.	TRBV28	TRBJ2-3
CASSARRGANYGYTF	TGTGCCAGCTCGGCCCGGCGGGGGGCCAACTATGGCTACACCTTC	.	.	TRBV25-1	TRBJ1-2
CATSRDHLQGGEQFF	TGTGCCACCAGCAGAGACCACCTACAGGGTGGCGAGCAGTTCTTC	.	.	TRBV15	TRBJ2-1
CASSQEEKGGEQYF	TGTGCCAGCAGCCAAGAAGAGAAGGGAGGCGAGCAGTACTTC	.	.	TRBV3-1/TRBV3-2	TRBJ2-7
CASSLVPSTSEGFTDTQYF	TGCGCCAGCAGCTTGGTACCCTCGACTAGCGAGGGCTTCACAGATACGCAGTATTTT	TRBD2	.	TRBV5-1	TRBJ2-3
CASSPGHWGPGELFF	TGCGCCAGCAGCCCTGGACATTGGGGGCCCGGGGAGCTGTTTTTT	.	.	TRBV4-1	TRBJ2-2
CASSLRGTQYF	TGTGCCAGCAGTTTACGGGGGACGCAGTATTTT	.	.	TRBV28	TRBJ2-3
CASSETAYGYTF	TGTGCCAGCAGTGAGACAGCCTATGGCTACACCTTC	.	.	TRBV2	TRBJ1-2
CASSRQRNTEAFF	TGTGCCAGCAGTCGACAGAGGAACACTGAAGCTTTCTTT	.	.	TRBV12-3/TRBV12-4	TRBJ1-1
CASSLAGTNTEAFF	TGTGCCAGCAGCTTGGCTGGCACGAACACTGAAGCTTTCTTT	.	.	TRBV5-4	TRBJ1-1
CASSSFYEQYF	TGTGCCAGCAGCTCCTTCTACGAGCAGTACTTC	.	.	TRBV12-3/TRBV12-4	TRBJ2-7
CASSEAAGAFF	TGTGCCAGCAGTGAAGCGGCGGGAGCTTTCTTT	.	.	TRBV2	TRBJ1-1
CASTWDSNNQPQHF	TGTGCCAGTACCTGGGACAGCAACAATCAGCCCCAGCATTTT	TRBD1	.	TRBV2	TRBJ1-5
CASSIAGSSGNTIYF	TGTGCCAGTAGTATAGCAGGCAGCTCTGGAAACACCATATATTTT	.	.	TRBV19	TRBJ1-3
CVSELRLISGGAIGYGYTF	TGTGTCAGCGAACTTCGGTTAATATCAGGGGGCGCGATAGGATATGGCTACACCTTC	TRBD1	.	TRBV2	TRBJ1-2
CASSPGTGIYGYTF	TGTGCCAGCAGTCCCGGGACAGGGATCTATGGCTACACCTTC	TRBD1	.	TRBV28	TRBJ1-2
CATSEATGTGRKAFF	TGTGCCACCAGTGAAGCGACCGGGACAGGGAGAAAAGCTTTCTTT	TRBD1	few	TRBV24-1	TRBJ1-1
CASSLVATNYGYTF	TGTGCCAGCAGCTTAGTCGCGACTAACTATGGCTACACCTTC	.	.	TRBV7-9	TRBJ1-2
CASSLYMTNEKLFF	TGTGCCAGCAGCTTGTATATGACTAATGAAAAACTGTTTTTT	.	.	TRBV5-5	TRBJ1-4
CASSVGSRGNTGELFF	TGTGCCAGCAGCGTAGGTAGCAGGGGGAACACCGGGGAGCTGTTTTTT	.	.	TRBV9	TRBJ2-2
CSASKQDNYGYTF	TGCAGTGCTAGTAAACAAGATAACTATGGCTACACCTTC	.	.	TRBV20-1	TRBJ1-2
CASSLDSHSYNEQFF	TGTGCCAGCAGCTTGGATTCCCACTCCTACAATGAGCAGTTCTTC	.	.	TRBV5-4	TRBJ2-1
CASSVEPRAGNTIYF	TGTGCCAGCAGCGTAGAACCACGGGCTGGAAACACCATATATTTT	.	.	TRBV9	TRBJ1-3
CASSQPPGQETQYF	TGTGCCAGCTCACAGCCGCCGGGCCAAGAGACCCAGTACTTC	.	.	TRBV18	TRBJ2-5
CASSTGRVRRPTYGYTF	TGTGCCAGCAGCACCGGCAGGGTGAGGCGACCCACCTATGGCTACACCTTC	.	once	TRBV28	TRBJ1-2
CASSSPGQGTDTQYF	TGTGCCAGCAGTTCTCCGGGACAGGGCACAGATACGCAGTATTTT	TRBD1	once	TRBV6-5	TRBJ2-3
CSVGDSNYGYTF	TGCAGCGTTGGAGACAGTAACTATGGCTACACCTTC	.	.	TRBV29-1	TRBJ1-2
CASSSGQGYYEQYF	TGTGCCAGCAGCTCGGGACAGGGTTATTACGAGCAGTACTTC	TRBD1	.	TRBV11-2	TRBJ2-7
CASSLGGQASQETQYF	TGCGCCAGCAGCTTGGGCGGACAGGCGTCACAAGAGACCCAGTACTTC	TRBD1	.	TRBV5-1	TRBJ2-5
CASSLDRENGYTF	TGTGCCAGCAGCCTGGACAGGGAGAATGGCTACACCTTC	TRBD1	.	TRBV6-6	TRBJ1-2
CASSREEHYGYTF	TGTGCCAGCAGCCGAGAAGAACACTATGGCTACACCTTC	.	.	TRBV7-9	TRBJ1-2